The rows below give T cell receptor beta chains drawn from one sample of a study of blood T cell repertoires in COVID-19. Some clones are missing from TCRdb's copy, which holds only in-frame ones; the method was immunoSEQ multiplex PCR. The sample holds 250,000 or so clones, approximately 90% seen once. The specimen sequenced was PBMCs or T cells enriched from blood (not recorded which). These TCRs come from a woman in her thirties or forties with acute COVID-19. CDR3s include the opening cysteine and the closing phenylalanine or tryptophan. D genes are given only for firm matches. Clone size, where shown, is once, few, many, or a class for clones that have expanded.

v_gene: TRBV7-9; d_gene: .; abundance: .; j_gene: TRBJ1-3; CDR3nt: TGTGCCCTGTGGACTGTTCGCTCTGGAAACACCATATATTTT; CDR3aa: CALWTVRSGNTIYF
v_gene: TRBV6-1; d_gene: TRBD1; abundance: .; j_gene: TRBJ1-1; CDR3nt: TGTGCCAGCAGTGACCCTACAGGGGGTGGTACTGAAGCTTTCTTT; CDR3aa: CASSDPTGGGTEAFF
v_gene: TRBV11-3; d_gene: TRBD2; abundance: .; j_gene: TRBJ2-3; CDR3nt: TGTGCCAGCAGCTTGTTCCTAGCGGGAGGCGGAGATACGCAGTATTTT; CDR3aa: CASSLFLAGGGDTQYF
v_gene: TRBV5-3; d_gene: TRBD2; abundance: .; j_gene: TRBJ2-3; CDR3nt: TGTGCCAGAAGCCCCAGACTAGCGGGAGGCCTCGGTAGCACAGATACGCAGTATTTT; CDR3aa: CARSPRLAGGLGSTDTQYF
v_gene: TRBV11-2; d_gene: TRBD2; abundance: .; j_gene: TRBJ2-3; CDR3nt: TGTGCCAGCAGCTACCCTACGGCTAGCGGGGGGTCCACAGATACGCAGTATTTT; CDR3aa: CASSYPTASGGSTDTQYF
v_gene: TRBV6-1; d_gene: .; abundance: .; j_gene: TRBJ2-6; CDR3nt: TGTGCCAGCAGTGAACCTCGGGGGTATGGGGCCAACGTCCTGACTTTC; CDR3aa: CASSEPRGYGANVLTF
v_gene: TRBV5-4; d_gene: .; abundance: .; j_gene: TRBJ1-5; CDR3nt: TGTGCCAGCAGCCCTGGAGGGGAGAGCAATCAGCCCCAGCATTTT; CDR3aa: CASSPGGESNQPQHF
v_gene: TRBV10-3; d_gene: TRBD1; abundance: few; j_gene: TRBJ1-4; CDR3nt: TGTGCCATCAGTCCCGGACAGGGTTTAAATGAAAAACTGTTTTTT; CDR3aa: CAISPGQGLNEKLFF
v_gene: TRBV5-1; d_gene: .; abundance: .; j_gene: TRBJ2-4; CDR3nt: TGCGCCAGCAGCTTGGCAGGGGGAGGCCAAAACATTCAGTACTTC; CDR3aa: CASSLAGGGQNIQYF
v_gene: TRBV2; d_gene: TRBD1; abundance: .; j_gene: TRBJ1-4; CDR3nt: TGTGCCAGCAACCTACAGGGGACCAATGAAAAACTGTTTTTT; CDR3aa: CASNLQGTNEKLFF
v_gene: TRBV19; d_gene: TRBD2; abundance: .; j_gene: TRBJ2-3; CDR3nt: TGTGCCAGTAGTAAAGGCCCTAGCGGCCGCACAGATACGCAGTATTTT; CDR3aa: CASSKGPSGRTDTQYF
v_gene: TRBV2; d_gene: TRBD2; abundance: few; j_gene: TRBJ2-1; CDR3nt: TGTGCCAGCAGTGAGCTAGCGGGGGGGGCTAGCTCCTACAATGAGCAGTTCTTC; CDR3aa: CASSELAGGASSYNEQFF
v_gene: TRBV10-2; d_gene: .; abundance: .; j_gene: TRBJ2-5; CDR3nt: TGCGCCAGCAGTGAGTCGATTAAGGGGGTGCGAGAGACCCAGTACTTC; CDR3aa: CASSESIKGVRETQYF